These 32 T cell receptor beta chains were all obtained from the same sample, sequenced in a study of cytomegalovirus exposure and HLA in healthy donors (TCRdb year 2017). The method behind the library was the immunoSEQ multiplex PCR assay. For the multiplex PCR, a mixture combining 60 forward primers for TCR Vbeta segments and 13 reverse primers for TCR Jbeta segments was used. The source is immuneACCESS, and TCRdb retained only in-frame sequences with V and J called. Part of the clones is not carried over; for the studies checked, unresolved V genes explain less than half of this, and the remainder is unexplained. This sample has 120,000 or so clones in its table, and roughly 69% of those were observed once. The ten top clones hold nearly 8.5% of the sample. The sample comprised PBMCs. The receptors derive from a woman in her 40s in good health and CMV-seropositive.

This chain links TRBV7-9 with TRBJ1-5; D might be TRBD1 (6 bases). Deletions cut 5 bases from V and 5 bases from J, with 16 bases between. CDR3 size: 15 residues. The germline V gene encodes CDR1 SEHNR and CDR2 FQNEAQ (reference sequence). CDR3 coding DNA: TGTGCCAGCAGCGACGCAGGGAAGGGGGATCAGCCCCAGCATTTT. Its protein product is CASSDAGKGDQPQHF.

The V and J genes are TRBV29-1 and TRBJ1-2, with no clear D. V lost 4 bases, J lost 8 bases, and 14 bases lay in between. The CDR3 is made up of 12 amino acids. Germline V gene sequence: CDR1 SQVTM, CDR2 ANQGSEA. This CDR3 is CSVGSQRLGYTF. The CDR3 bases are TGCAGCGTTGGTTCGCAGAGACTGGGCTACACCTTC. Together with reference TRBV29-1 and TRBJ1-2, the CDR3 gives the full variable domain: SAVISQKPSRDICQRGTSLTIQCQVDSQVTMMFWYRQQPGQSLTLIATANQGSEATYESGFVIDKFPISRPNLTFSTLTVSNMSPEDSSIYLCSVGSQRLGYTFGSGTRLTVV.

Concerning this clone itself: This specimen includes other DNA sequences encoding the same CDR3. This chain uses TRBV2 with TRBJ1-4; D is unresolved. Germline V lookup: CDR1 SNHLY, CDR2 FYNNEI. The ends were cut back, 6 bases at V and 7 bases at J, with 6 bases in the middle. The CDR3 covers 11 residues. The DNA for the CDR3 is TGTGCCAGCAGATACAGTGAAAAACTGTTTTTT. It encodes CASRYSEKLFF.

The rearrangement joins TRBV11-2 to TRBJ1-5; 8 bases map to TRBD1. From germline, CDR1 is SGHAT and CDR2 FQNNGV. Trimming cost V 3 bases and J 7 bases; bases outside gene matches: 2. The CDR3 extends over 13 amino acids. CDR3 bases: TGTGCCAGCAGCTTGGACAGGGCCCAGCCCCAGCATTTT. Encoded protein: CASSLDRAQPQHF.

The chain combines TRBV7-2 with TRBJ1-1; unclear D gene. Trimming took off 2 bases at V and 1 base at J, with 5 bases between the two ends. The CDR3 is 13 residues long. Germline V gene sequence: CDR1 SGHTA, CDR2 FQGNSA. The CDR3 here is CASSLSRNTEAFF. CDR3 in DNA: TGTGCCAGCAGCTTATCGCGGAACACTGAAGCTTTCTTT. The variable domain in full, with the rest retrieved from reference TRBV7-2 and TRBJ1-1, is GAGVSQSPSNKVTEKGKDVELRCDPISGHTALYWYRQSLGQGLEFLIYFQGNSAPDKSGLPSDRFSAERTGGSVSTLTIQRTQQEDSAVYLCASSLSRNTEAFFGQGTRLTVV.

This chain joins TRBV2 and TRBJ1-1; D is possibly TRBD1 (6 bases). CDR1 and CDR2 (germline): SNHLY, FYNNEI. V dropped 9 bases and J dropped 0 bases, with 11 bases sitting between them. The CDR3 length is 13 residues. DNA of the CDR3: TGTGCCAGGATCAGGGACATGAACACTGAAGCTTTCTTT. It codes for CARIRDMNTEAFF.

The V call is TRBV4-2, the J call TRBJ2-7, with 8 positions matching TRBD1. Germline trimming cut 4 bases from V and 4 bases from J; bases unmatched to any gene: 6. This CDR3 is 14 amino acids long. Germline V gives CDR1 LGHNA, CDR2 YNFKEQ. The CDR3 nucleotides read TGTGCCAGCAGCCTCGGACAGGGAATGTACGAGCAGTACTTC. This sequence encodes CASSLGQGMYEQYF.

This clone appeared a few times. V is TRBV2 and J is TRBJ1-2; D gene ambiguous. Germline loops: CDR1 SNHLY, CDR2 FYNNEI. The CDR3 totals 12 residues. V lost 0 bases and J lost 8, with 7 bases in between. The CDR3 protein is CASSEAIGGYTF. DNA for the CDR3: TGTGCCAGCAGTGAAGCGATCGGGGGCTACACCTTC.

This chain connects TRBV9 to TRBJ1-2; 7 nucleotides align to TRBD1. V lost 3 bases to trimming and J lost 4 bases; unmatched junction nucleotides: 9. CDR3 size: 15 residues. The germline V gene has CDR1 SGDLS and CDR2 YYNGEE. CDR3 sequence reads: CASSEGTGAPYGYTF. In DNA form, the CDR3 reads TGTGCCAGCAGCGAGGGTACAGGGGCCCCCTATGGCTACACCTTC.

V is TRBV9 and J is TRBJ2-2; 11 nucleotides agree with TRBD1. J gave up 10 bases and V 4 bases, and 9 bases lay outside the gene matches. The CDR3 is 15 residues long. Germline CDR1 reads SGDLS; CDR2 reads YYNGEE. The CDR3 DNA follows: TGTGCCAGCAGCCCCCGGGACAGGGGGGGTGTGGAGCTGTTTTTT. Its translation: CASSPRDRGGVELFF.

V gene TRBV7-9 combines with J gene TRBJ2-7, with 7 positions matching TRBD2. Per the germline V gene, CDR1 is SEHNR and CDR2 is FQNEAQ (reference sequence). The CDR3 extends over 16 amino acids. V shed 4 bases, J shed 0 bases, and the junction held 9 bases outside the gene matches. This CDR3 is CASSSGRQLTSYEQYF. CDR3 nucleotides: TGTGCCAGCAGCTCCGGGAGGCAGTTAACCTCCTACGAGCAGTACTTC.

The chain joins TRBV10-3 to TRBJ1-2; D not certain. The CDR3 contains 12 residues. V shed 2 bases and J shed 8 bases, with 9 bases lying between them. Germline V gene sequence: CDR1 ENHRY, CDR2 SYGVKD. The CDR3 DNA reads as TGTGCCATCAGTGAGGGCGGATTCGGCTACACCTTC. Its translation: CAISEGGFGYTF.

V gene TRBV29-1 combines with J gene TRBJ1-2; weak D call: TRBD1 (5 bases). This CDR3 has 12 residues. The germline gives CDR1 SQVTM, CDR2 ANQGSEA. V lost 2 bases to trimming and J lost 3 bases, with 7 bases between them. The DNA for the CDR3 is TGCAGCGTTGAAAGGGGTGACTATGGCTACACCTTC. Translation gives CSVERGDYGYTF.

This chain connects TRBV15 to TRBJ2-5, with D possibly TRBD2 on 5 matching bases. Germline V CDR1 and CDR2: LNHNV, YYDKDF (reference sequence). The V gene lost 5 bases and the J gene lost 3 bases, with 10 bases spanning the gap. The CDR3 has 13 residues. The CDR3 sequence: CATSVRTEETQYF. The CDR3 region has the DNA TGTGCCACCAGCGTCCGGACTGAAGAGACCCAGTACTTC.

The rearrangement links TRBV7-2 to TRBJ2-3; possible D gene TRBD2, 5 bases. The CDR3 sequence is 12 residues long. V lost 5 bases to trimming and J lost 8 bases, with 11 bases between them. CDR1 and CDR2 (germline): SGHTA, FQGNSA. CDR3 sequence reads: CASSPPAGTQYF. In nucleotides, the CDR3 is TGTGCCAGCAGCCCTCCTGCGGGTACGCAGTATTTT.

V gene TRBV4-1 combines with J gene TRBJ2-7, with 10 nucleotides matching TRBD1. Losses at the gene ends were 4 bases for V and 5 bases for J; bases not matched to a gene: 14. The CDR3 extends over 17 amino acids. Germline CDR1 reads MGHRA; CDR2 reads YSYEKL. The CDR3 here is CASSLYLPGTGVHEQYF. The CDR3 nucleotides read TGCGCCAGCAGCCTCTATCTCCCCGGGACAGGGGTCCACGAGCAGTACTTC.

The chain recombines TRBV7-9 with TRBJ2-3; 7 bases agree with TRBD1. The CDR3 is made up of 15 amino acids. Trimming at V came to 2 bases and at J to 2 bases, leaving 4 bases not matched to a gene. Germline assignment: CDR1 SEHNR and CDR2 FQNEAQ (reference sequence). The CDR3 is CASSLIQGNTDTQYF. In DNA, the CDR3 is TGTGCCAGCAGCTTAATACAGGGGAACACAGATACGCAGTATTTT.

The J gene is TRBJ2-1, the V gene TRBV5-1; unclear D gene. In germline, CDR1 is SGHRS, CDR2 YFSETQ. Trimming pared 1 base from V and 6 bases from J, leaving 8 bases between. The CDR3 length is 13 residues. The CDR3 sequence: CASSLSPGNEQFF. The CDR3 bases are TGCGCCAGCAGCTTGTCCCCGGGCAATGAGCAGTTCTTC.

This CDR3 reads CASSPLGENIQYF. The CDR3 DNA is TGTGCCAGCAGTCCCCTAGGAGAAAACATTCAGTACTTC. The rearrangement joins TRBV27 to TRBJ2-4; the D is unclear. The CDR3 is 13 residues long. The germline CDR1 and CDR2 sequences are MNHEY and SMNVEV (reference sequence). V was trimmed by 5 bases and J by 5 bases, leaving 10 bases between them.

This clone was recorded a few times. Different DNA sequences within this sample yield the same CDR3. The chain carries TRBV11-3 and TRBJ1-1; D uncertain. From germline, CDR1 is SGHNT and CDR2 YENEEA. The germline V and J ends were trimmed by 2 bases and 4 bases, with 11 bases remaining between them. CDR3 length equals 14 residues. This CDR3 reads CASSLRGTGTEAFF. DNA for the CDR3: TGTGCCAGCAGCTTACGAGGTACGGGCACTGAAGCTTTCTTT.

J is TRBJ2-7 and V is TRBV6-5; 9 bases align to TRBD1. V lost 2 bases to trimming and J lost 0 bases; unmatched junction nucleotides: 2. The CDR3 is 15 residues long. The germline CDR1 and CDR2 sequences are MNHEY and SVGAGI. CDR3 residues: CASSYGGQGSYEQYF. In DNA, the CDR3 is TGTGCCAGCAGTTACGGGGGACAGGGCTCCTACGAGCAGTACTTC.

The V gene is TRBV7-2, the J gene TRBJ1-4; 7 nucleotides line up with TRBD1. J was trimmed by 8 bases and V by 5 bases; bases with no gene match: 11. Germline V gene data show CDR1 as SGHTA and CDR2 as FQGNSA. CDR3 length: 15 residues. The CDR3 nucleotides are TGTGCCAGCAGCCCCCCGGGGACAGAGCACGAAAAACTGTTTTTT. This sequence encodes CASSPPGTEHEKLFF.

V gene TRBV9 combines with J gene TRBJ1-1, with 7 positions matching TRBD1. Germline V gene sequence: CDR1 SGDLS, CDR2 YYNGEE. J lost 6 bases, V lost 1 base, and 3 bases had no gene match. CDR3 length: 13 amino acids. The DNA of the CDR3 is TGTGCCAGCAGCGTAACAGGACAGGCTGAAGCTTTCTTT. Its protein is CASSVTGQAEAFF.

This clone was detected only a few times. J is TRBJ2-5 and V is TRBV6-5, with 9 bases that match TRBD1. The germline V gene has CDR1 MNHEY and CDR2 SVGAGI. J gave up 4 bases and V 5 bases, and 8 bases lay outside the gene matches. The CDR3 spans 15 residues. In DNA, the CDR3 is TGTGCCAGCAGTCCCTACAGGGGGCAAGGAGAGACCCAGTACTTC. Its protein product is CASSPYRGQGETQYF.

This sequence joins TRBV5-1 and TRBJ2-7; 8 nucleotides line up with TRBD1. This CDR3 spans 14 amino acids. V lost 5 bases to trimming and J lost 6 bases; unmatched junction nucleotides: 10. Germline loops: CDR1 SGHRS, CDR2 YFSETQ. The CDR3 here is CASRNIQGAFEQYF. The DNA of the CDR3 is TGCGCCAGCAGAAATATTCAGGGGGCGTTCGAGCAGTACTTC.

The rearrangement uses TRBV7-6 and TRBJ1-2, with unresolved D. The germline V gene has CDR1 SGHVS and CDR2 FNYEAQ. The V and J ends lost 1 base and 2 bases respectively, with 5 bases between them. The CDR3 consists of 13 residues. CDR3 nucleotides: TGTGCCAGCAGCTTAGTACAGAACTATGGCTACACCTTC. It specifies CASSLVQNYGYTF.

This chain connects TRBV5-1 to TRBJ1-2; 9 bases fit TRBD1. V shed 4 bases and J 4 bases; nucleotides not matched to a gene: 5. This CDR3 comprises 14 residues. Germline assignment: CDR1 SGHRS and CDR2 YFSETQ. The CDR3 nucleotides are TGCGCCAGCAGCATAACAGGGGGCGCCTATGGCTACACCTTC. This sequence encodes CASSITGGAYGYTF. Full variable domain (remainder filled in from reference TRBV5-1 and TRBJ1-2): KAGVTQTPRYLIKTRGQQVTLSCSPISGHRSVSWYQQTPGQGLQFLFEYFSETQRNKGNFPGRFSGRQFSNSRSEMNVSTLELGDSALYLCASSITGGAYGYTFGSGTRLTVV.

CDR3 bases: TGCGCCAGCAGCTTGACTAGCGGGCAAACAGATACGCAGTATTTT. Its translation is CASSLTSGQTDTQYF. The J gene is TRBJ2-3, the V gene TRBV5-1; the match to TRBD2 covers 9 bases. The CDR3 covers 15 residues. CDR1 and CDR2 from the germline V gene are SGHRS and YFSETQ. Trimming at V came to 1 base and at J to 3 bases, leaving 3 bases not matched to a gene.

This chain connects TRBV4-1 to TRBJ2-7; 11 nucleotides agree with TRBD1. Germline values: CDR1 MGHRA, CDR2 YSYEKL. V gave up 3 bases and J gave up 5 bases; unmatched junction bases: 3. The CDR3 contains 14 residues. This CDR3 is CASSHPDRGHEQYF. The DNA for the CDR3 is TGCGCCAGCAGCCATCCGGACAGGGGGCACGAGCAGTACTTC.

The genes are TRBV5-4 and TRBJ1-1; D remains unclear. V lost 0 bases and J lost 0, with 9 bases in between. This CDR3 is built from 15 residues. CDR1 SGHNT and CDR2 YYREEE come from the germline V gene (reference sequence). Here the CDR3 DNA reads TGTGCCAGCAGCTTGGCCGTCGGGATGAACACTGAAGCTTTCTTT. Protein product: CASSLAVGMNTEAFF.

The chain is built from TRBV2 and TRBJ1-1; TRBD1 aligns across 7 bases. Germline CDR1 SNHLY, CDR2 FYNNEI. J lost 1 base, V lost 6 bases, and 2 bases had no gene match. The CDR3 extends over 13 amino acids. The CDR3 sequence is CASSRQGNTEAFF. The CDR3 coding sequence is TGTGCCAGCAGCAGACAGGGGAACACTGAAGCTTTCTTT.

This clone was seen a single time. This chain uses TRBV29-1 with TRBJ2-3, with 7 bases aligning to TRBD2. This CDR3 has 14 residues. Germline assignment: CDR1 SQVTM and CDR2 ANQGSEA. The V segment lost 0 bases and the J segment 1 base; nucleotides outside the gene matches: 1. The CDR3 nucleotides are TGCAGCGTTGAAGATCTAGCGGGCACAGATACGCAGTATTTT. This codes for CSVEDLAGTDTQYF.